The rows below give T cell receptor beta chains drawn from one sample of a study of T-cell memory formation after mild COVID-19. TCRdb processed the 5' RACE reads anew with MiXCR; each CDR3 protein has one entry. The sample carries some 300,000 distinct CDR3 sequences, 20% recorded once. Sequenced: PBMCs or a T cell subset sorted from them (not recorded which). All receptors come from a young man who had mild COVID-19 (a few samples of this study predate the infection). Cell type and time point are not known. The CDR3 runs from the conserved cysteine through the conserved F or W. D genes are given only for firm matches. Size tells how often a clone was seen (once, few, many) or the class of an expanded clone, and some rows leave it out.

j_gene: TRBJ1-1
abundance: NA
v_gene: TRBV4-1
d_gene: NA
CDR3aa: CASSQFLQRGTEAFF
CDR3nt: TGCGCCAGCAGCCAATTCCTTCAGAGGGGGACTGAAGCTTTCTTT

j_gene: TRBJ1-6
abundance: many
v_gene: TRBV5-1
d_gene: TRBD1
CDR3aa: CASSLESPGQGIRGLYNSPLHF
CDR3nt: TGCGCCAGCAGCTTGGAATCTCCAGGACAGGGGATTCGGGGCCTTTATAATTCACCCCTCCACTTT

j_gene: TRBJ1-5
abundance: NA
v_gene: TRBV28
d_gene: NA
CDR3aa: CANSDGGVYNQPQHF
CDR3nt: TGTGCCAACAGCGATGGTGGAGTATACAATCAGCCCCAGCATTTT

j_gene: TRBJ2-1
abundance: NA
v_gene: TRBV12-3/TRBV12-4
d_gene: NA
CDR3aa: CASSLGGGGLNEQFF
CDR3nt: TGTGCCAGCAGTTTAGGAGGGGGGGGACTCAATGAGCAGTTCTTC

j_gene: TRBJ1-1
abundance: many
v_gene: TRBV5-1
d_gene: NA
CDR3aa: CASSLGSNTEAFF
CDR3nt: TGTGCCAGCAGTTTAGGATCGAACACTGAAGCTTTCTTT

j_gene: TRBJ1-5
abundance: NA
v_gene: TRBV4-1
d_gene: TRBD1
CDR3aa: CASSQNRGLNQPQHF
CDR3nt: TGCGCCAGCAGCCAAAACAGGGGGCTCAATCAGCCCCAGCATTTT

j_gene: TRBJ2-7
abundance: few
v_gene: TRBV4-1
d_gene: NA
CDR3aa: CASSQARDRDGNYEQYF
CDR3nt: TGCGCCAGCAGCCAAGCAAGAGACCGGGACGGGAACTACGAGCAGTACTTC

j_gene: TRBJ1-3
abundance: few
v_gene: TRBV4-3
d_gene: NA
CDR3aa: CASSQDHQGNTIYF
CDR3nt: TGCGCCAGCAGCCAAGATCATCAAGGAAACACCATATATTTT

j_gene: TRBJ2-3
abundance: NA
v_gene: TRBV29-1
d_gene: TRBD1
CDR3aa: CSAYVPGQITDTQYF
CDR3nt: TGCAGCGCCTATGTACCGGGACAGATCACAGATACGCAGTATTTT

j_gene: TRBJ1-2
abundance: few
v_gene: TRBV7-2
d_gene: TRBD1
CDR3aa: CASSVGTGADYGYTF
CDR3nt: TGTGCCAGCAGCGTAGGGACAGGGGCCGACTATGGCTACACCTTC

j_gene: TRBJ1-2
abundance: NA
v_gene: TRBV28
d_gene: TRBD1
CDR3aa: CASSLSYRGSLFGYTF
CDR3nt: TGTGCCAGCAGTTTATCCTACAGGGGTTCTTTATTTGGCTACACCTTC

j_gene: TRBJ1-1
abundance: few
v_gene: TRBV4-1
d_gene: NA
CDR3aa: CASSQDFRQPEAFF
CDR3nt: TGCGCCAGCAGCCAAGATTTTAGACAGCCTGAAGCTTTCTTT

j_gene: TRBJ1-2
abundance: few
v_gene: TRBV25-1
d_gene: TRBD1
CDR3aa: CASSAQRTGRNYGYTF
CDR3nt: TGTGCCAGCAGTGCGCAAAGGACAGGCCGGAACTATGGCTACACCTTC

j_gene: TRBJ2-4
abundance: few
v_gene: TRBV10-3
d_gene: NA
CDR3aa: CAISESGGSDIQYF
CDR3nt: TGTGCCATCAGTGAGTCTGGGGGCTCGGACATTCAGTACTTC

j_gene: TRBJ1-6
abundance: NA
v_gene: TRBV6-6
d_gene: TRBD1
CDR3aa: CASAGRDRVSPLHF
CDR3nt: TGTGCCAGTGCCGGCCGAGACAGGGTTTCACCCCTCCACTTT

j_gene: TRBJ1-2
abundance: few
v_gene: TRBV7-9
d_gene: NA
CDR3aa: CASGTLSTNYGYTF
CDR3nt: TGTGCCAGCGGAACCCTCTCAACTAACTATGGCTACACCTTC

j_gene: TRBJ2-3
abundance: NA
v_gene: TRBV12-3/TRBV12-4
d_gene: NA
CDR3aa: CASCFGRSRTDTQYF
CDR3nt: TGTGCCAGCTGCTTCGGCCGCAGTCGCACAGATACGCAGTATTTT

j_gene: TRBJ2-1
abundance: NA
v_gene: TRBV18
d_gene: TRBD2
CDR3aa: CASSSGGTSYNEQFF
CDR3nt: TGTGCCAGCTCATCCGGGGGGACCTCCTACAATGAGCAGTTCTTC

j_gene: TRBJ2-7
abundance: few
v_gene: TRBV27
d_gene: NA
CDR3aa: CASSFRLGGSGEQYF
CDR3nt: TGTGCCAGCAGTTTCCGTCTGGGTGGAAGCGGCGAGCAGTACTTC

j_gene: TRBJ2-5
abundance: NA
v_gene: TRBV6-6
d_gene: TRBD2
CDR3aa: CASKRSGGEETQYF
CDR3nt: TGTGCCAGCAAGCGATCCGGGGGGGAAGAGACCCAGTACTTC